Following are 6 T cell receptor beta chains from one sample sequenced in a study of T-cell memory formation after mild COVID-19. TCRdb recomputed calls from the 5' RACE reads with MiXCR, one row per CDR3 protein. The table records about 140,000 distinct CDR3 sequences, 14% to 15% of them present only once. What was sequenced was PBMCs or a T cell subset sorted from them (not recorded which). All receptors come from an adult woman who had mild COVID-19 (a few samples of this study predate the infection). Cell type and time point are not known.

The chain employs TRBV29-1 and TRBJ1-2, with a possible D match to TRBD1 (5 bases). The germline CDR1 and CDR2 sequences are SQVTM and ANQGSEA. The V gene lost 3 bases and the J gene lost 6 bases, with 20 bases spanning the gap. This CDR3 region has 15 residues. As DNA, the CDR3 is TGCAGCGTTGACGGGGATTTGGGGGTCTTCGATGGCTACACCTTC. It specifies CSVDGDLGVFDGYTF.

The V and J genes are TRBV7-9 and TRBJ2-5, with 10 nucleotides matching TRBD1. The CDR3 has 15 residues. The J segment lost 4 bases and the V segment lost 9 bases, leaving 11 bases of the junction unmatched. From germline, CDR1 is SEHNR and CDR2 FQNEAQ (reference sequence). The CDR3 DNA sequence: TGTGCCAGAAGCCGGACAGGGGGGTATGGAGAGACCCAGTACTTC. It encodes CARSRTGGYGETQYF.

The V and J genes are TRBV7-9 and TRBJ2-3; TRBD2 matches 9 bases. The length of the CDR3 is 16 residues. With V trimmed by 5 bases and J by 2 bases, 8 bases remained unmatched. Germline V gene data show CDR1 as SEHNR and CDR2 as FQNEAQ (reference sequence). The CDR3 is CASSGGPSGVTDTQYF. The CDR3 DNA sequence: TGTGCCAGCAGCGGGGGGCCTAGCGGGGTCACAGATACGCAGTATTTT.

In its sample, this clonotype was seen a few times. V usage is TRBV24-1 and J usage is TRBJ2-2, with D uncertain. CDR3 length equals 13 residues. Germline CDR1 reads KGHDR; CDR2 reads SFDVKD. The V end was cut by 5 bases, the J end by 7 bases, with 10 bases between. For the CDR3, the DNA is TGTGCCACCAGTGTTATCCCGGGCGGGGAGCTGTTTTTT. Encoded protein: CATSVIPGGELFF.

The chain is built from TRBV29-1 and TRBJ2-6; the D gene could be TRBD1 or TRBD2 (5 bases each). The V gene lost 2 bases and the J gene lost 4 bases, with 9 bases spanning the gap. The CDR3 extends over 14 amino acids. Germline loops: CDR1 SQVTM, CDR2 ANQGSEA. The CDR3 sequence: CSVESGAGANVLTF. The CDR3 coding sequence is TGCAGCGTTGAATCCGGGGCCGGGGCCAACGTCCTGACTTTC.

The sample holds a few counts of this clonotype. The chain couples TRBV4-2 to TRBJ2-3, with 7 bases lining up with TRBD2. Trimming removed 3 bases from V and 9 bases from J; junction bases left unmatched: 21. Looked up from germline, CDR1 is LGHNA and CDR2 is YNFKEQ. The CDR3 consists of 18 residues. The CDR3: CASSHLYDSGKSGPTQYF. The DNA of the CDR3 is TGTGCCAGCAGCCACCTCTATGACAGCGGGAAGAGCGGCCCAACGCAGTATTTT.